This note documents a single TCR beta chain sequence. Antigen specificity is unknown. Primers included in the PCR were 60 Vbeta and 13 Jbeta primers. Sequencing used immunoSEQ multiplex PCR; TCRdb keeps in-frame clones, though not all of them. Among some 200,000 clones, about 80% were seen once, and the ten largest hold roughly 1.9%. This sample was taken from a study of cytomegalovirus exposure and HLA in healthy donors. General study points: Judged likely to be a sequencing artifact was a cluster of highly shared sequence variants. Across donors, presence/absence analyses took sequencing depth to be roughly uniform.

V trimming: 3 bases; J trimming: 0 bases; junction bases outside the gene matches: 10. Germline V CDR1 and CDR2: LNHDA, SQIVND (reference sequence). CDR3 length: 17 residues. Sequences were obtained from PBMCs. The V and J genes are TRBV19 and TRBJ2-7, with 8 bases fitting TRBD2. This sequence originates from a woman in her 30s in good health and CMV-seropositive. CDR3 nucleotide sequence: TGTGCCAGTAGTATCTCCACCCTAGCGGGCCTCTCCTACGAGCAGTACTTC. The encoded protein is CASSISTLAGLSYEQYF.